This TCR beta chain was identified during a study of tumor-infiltrating lymphocytes in oesophageal squamous cell carcinoma. Via MiXCR, TCRdb re-called the PCR reads, giving one row per CDR3 protein. The repertoire has about 10,000 distinct CDR3 sequences, about 64% of them found once; the top ten carry about 26%. The germline gives CDR1 SGHTA, CDR2 FQGNSA. This CDR3 spans 11 amino acids. A word on this clonotype: The junction does not match germline at one end; this may be a read error.

Material: esophageal tumor tissue. The J gene is TRBJ1-2, the V gene TRBV7-2, with a weak D call TRBD1 (5 bases). This sequence originates from a female donor with esophageal squamous cell carcinoma. This CDR3 reads CASSLVQVWAF. The CDR3 DNA reads as TGTGCCAGCAGCTTAGTACAGGTTTGGGCCTTC.